Below, 25 T cell receptor beta chains from the same sample are listed, as sequenced in a study of blood T cells in healthy people across ages. Combining a sample-barcoded 5' primer with a J-beta primer mix, a second PCR ran for 7 to 11 cycles. TCRdb re-derived calls from the 5' RACE reads in MiXCR, one entry per CDR3 protein. The sample shows around 580,000 distinct CDR3 sequences, roughly 48% of them seen only once. Sequenced sample: blood. Receptor source: an elderly man in good health.

This clonotype has just a few counts. The chain links TRBV24-1 to TRBJ2-3, with 7 positions matching TRBD1. V shed 4 bases and J 2 bases; nucleotides not matched to a gene: 5. Per germline, CDR1 KGHDR and CDR2 SFDVKD. The CDR3 covers 15 residues. CDR3 region: CATSDPGQNTDTQYF. The CDR3 DNA reads as TGTGCCACCAGTGACCCGGGACAGAACACAGATACGCAGTATTTT.

The chain uses TRBV3-1 and TRBJ1-5; 7 bases fit TRBD1. J gave up 2 bases and V 3 bases, and 7 bases lay outside the gene matches. Germline values: CDR1 LGHDT, CDR2 YNNKEL (reference sequence). The CDR3 spans 16 residues. CDR3 sequence (DNA): TGTGCCAGCAGCCACGGGACAGCCATGGGCAATCAGCCCCAGCATTTT. Its protein product is CASSHGTAMGNQPQHF.

This chain connects TRBV29-1 to TRBJ2-7; 13 nucleotides align to TRBD2. The CDR3 is made up of 16 amino acids. V lost 5 bases, J lost 2 bases, and 9 bases stayed unmatched. Germline loops: CDR1 SQVTM, CDR2 ANQGSEA. The CDR3 spells CSVLSTGLAGPYEQYF. CDR3 DNA sequence: TGCAGCGTTCTTTCTACGGGACTAGCGGGACCCTACGAGCAGTACTTC.

The rearrangement links TRBV25-1 to TRBJ2-1, with 8 positions matching TRBD2. The trim removed 1 base at V and 3 bases at J, leaving 2 bases unmatched. The V gene's germline CDR1 is MGHDK and CDR2 SYGVNS. The CDR3 is 15 amino acids. The CDR3, as DNA: TGTGCCAGCAGTGAATGGACTAGCATCTACAATGAGCAGTTCTTC. Translated: CASSEWTSIYNEQFF.

V gene TRBV7-8 combines with J gene TRBJ2-1, with D unclear. CDR3 length: 13 amino acids. Germline V gene sequence: CDR1 SGHVS, CDR2 FQNEAQ. V was clipped by 4 bases and J by 7 bases, with 11 bases between them. CDR3 residues: CASSSVGANEQFF. CDR3 sequence (DNA): TGTGCCAGCAGCTCAGTCGGTGCAAATGAGCAGTTCTTC.

The V gene is TRBV10-3, the J gene TRBJ1-1; D call uncertain. This CDR3 has 14 residues. CDR1 ENHRY and CDR2 SYGVKD come from the germline V gene. V was pared by 4 bases and J by 4 bases, with 13 bases between. CDR3: CAISAASRSTEAFF. CDR3 bases: TGTGCCATCAGTGCTGCCTCCCGTAGCACTGAAGCTTTCTTT.

The chain combines TRBV20-1 with TRBJ2-1; D ambiguous. The CDR3 contains 10 residues. Germline lookup yields CDR1 DFQATT and CDR2 SNEGSKA (reference sequence). The germline V and J ends were trimmed by 6 bases and 5 bases, with 5 bases remaining between them. The CDR3 spells CSAYDNEQFF. CDR3 nucleotide sequence: TGCAGTGCGTATGACAATGAGCAGTTCTTC.

The V and J genes are TRBV5-5 and TRBJ1-5, with D possibly TRBD1 on 5 matching bases. The CDR3 totals 16 residues. Trimming pared 0 bases from V and 7 bases from J, leaving 17 bases between. CDR1 SGHKS and CDR2 YYEKEE come from the germline V gene (reference sequence). CDR3 DNA: TGTGCCAGCAGCTTGGCTTCCACTTGGGGCGGCCAGCCCCAGCATTTT. Translated, it gives CASSLASTWGGQPQHF.

The gene calls are TRBV7-9 and TRBJ1-2, with 8 bases identical to TRBD1. V gave up 1 base and J gave up 2 bases; unmatched junction bases: 0. CDR3 length: 14 residues. The germline V gene has CDR1 SEHNR and CDR2 FQNEAQ (reference sequence). The CDR3 DNA reads as TGTGCCAGCAGCTTAGGGGACAGGAACTATGGCTACACCTTC. This encodes CASSLGDRNYGYTF.

The CDR3 DNA reads as TGTGCCAGCAGCTTCGGGGGCGTCGCCGGGGAGCTGTTTTTT. It yields the protein CASSFGGVAGELFF. The J gene is TRBJ2-2, the V gene TRBV7-9, with D perhaps being TRBD1 or TRBD2 (6 bases each). CDR1 SEHNR and CDR2 FQNEAQ come from the germline V gene (reference sequence). The CDR3 sequence is 14 residues long. Trimming cost V 3 bases and J 6 bases, with 11 bases left between them. The full variable domain, rest sourced from reference TRBV7-9 and TRBJ2-2, is DTGVSQNPRHKITKRGQNVTFRCDPISEHNRLYWYRQTLGQGPEFLTYFQNEAQLEKSRLLSDRFSAERPKGSFSTLEIQRTEQGDSAMYLCASSFGGVAGELFFGEGSRLTVL.

The genes are TRBV11-1 and TRBJ2-5; 7 bases map to TRBD1. Trimming at V came to 1 base and at J to 12 bases, leaving 8 bases not matched to a gene. The CDR3 extends over 13 amino acids. Germline lookup yields CDR1 SGHAT and CDR2 FQDESV (reference sequence). The CDR3 loop is CASSLVVDRRKYF. The CDR3 DNA follows: TGTGCCAGCAGCTTAGTGGTGGACAGGAGAAAGTACTTC.

This clonotype was found many times. The J gene is TRBJ2-7, the V gene TRBV4-3; perhaps D is TRBD1 or TRBD2 (6 bases each). In germline, CDR1 is LGHNA, CDR2 YSLEER. This CDR3 is built from 15 residues. V gave up 0 bases and J gave up 4 bases, with 13 bases separating them. CDR3 DNA sequence: TGCGCCAGCAGCCAAGAGAGGGGGGATCGATACGAGCAGTACTTC. Translated, it gives CASSQERGDRYEQYF.

The chain carries TRBV5-1 and TRBJ2-3; TRBD2 aligns across 9 bases. CDR3 size: 15 residues. V shed 2 bases and J 3 bases; nucleotides not matched to a gene: 4. Germline-derived CDR1 and CDR2 are SGHRS and YFSETQ. CDR3 DNA: TGCGCCAGCAGCTTTAGCGGGAGTGGGACAGATACGCAGTATTTT. This sequence encodes CASSFSGSGTDTQYF.

This clonotype turned up a few times. The rearrangement joins TRBV3-1 to TRBJ2-5; tentatively, D is TRBD1 (6 bases). From germline, CDR1 is LGHDT and CDR2 YNNKEL (reference sequence). The V end was cut by 6 bases, the J end by 4 bases, with 21 bases between. The CDR3 is 16 residues long. In DNA, the CDR3 is TGTGCCAGCAGGAGAAGAGCCCAACAGGGACGAGAGACCCAGTACTTC. Its translation is CASRRRAQQGRETQYF.

This clonotype was observed a handful of times. The chain combines TRBV9 with TRBJ1-6; D might be TRBD1 (5 bases). Between the trimmed V and J ends, which lost 3 bases and 8 bases, there was a span of 9 bases. CDR1 and CDR2 (germline): SGDLS, YYNGEE. CDR3 length: 13 amino acids. The CDR3 nucleotides are TGTGCCAGCAGCGCGGACACCCATTCACCCCTCCACTTT. Translating gives CASSADTHSPLHF.

In DNA, the CDR3 is TGTGCCAGCACCCCCTTGCGGGTACTAGCGTCGGGTGAGCAGTTCTTC. Encoded protein: CASTPLRVLASGEQFF. The V and J genes are TRBV3-1 and TRBJ2-1; 7 bases fit TRBD2. Germline V CDR1 and CDR2: LGHDT, YNNKEL (reference sequence). CDR3 length equals 16 residues. V trimming: 7 bases; J trimming: 9 bases; junction bases outside the gene matches: 18.

CDR3 region: CASSREPRTGVGHEQYF. The CDR3, as DNA: TGTGCCAGCAGTCGGGAGCCCCGAACAGGGGTTGGCCACGAGCAGTACTTC. The chain uses TRBV6-6 and TRBJ2-4; tentatively, D is TRBD1 (7 bases). The end of the DNA fits TRBJ2-7 better, so the J call may be wrong. From germline, CDR1 is MNHNY and CDR2 SVGAGI (reference sequence). This CDR3 is 17 amino acids long.

This clonotype was detected only a few times. V and J are TRBV7-9 and TRBJ1-2, with D possibly being TRBD1 (5 bases). With 1 base removed from V and 6 bases from J, the gap between germline ends came to 15 bases. CDR3 length equals 15 residues. Germline CDR1 reads SEHNR; CDR2 reads FQNEAQ (reference sequence). CDR3 region: CASSLGSGGPNGYTF. The CDR3 region has the DNA TGTGCCAGCAGCTTAGGTTCTGGGGGACCCAATGGCTACACCTTC. The whole variable domain, remainder taken from reference TRBV7-9 and TRBJ1-2, is DTGVSQNPRHKITKRGQNVTFRCDPISEHNRLYWYRQTLGQGPEFLTYFQNEAQLEKSRLLSDRFSAERPKGSFSTLEIQRTEQGDSAMYLCASSLGSGGPNGYTFGSGTRLTVV.

The chain joins TRBV12-3 or TRBV12-4 to TRBJ2-4; weak D call: TRBD2 (5 bases). The CDR3 consists of 15 residues. Trimming left V 5 bases short and J 5 bases short, with 16 bases between. CDR3 in DNA: TGTGCCAGCAGTGCCACGATCGGGATTCAAAACATTCAGTACTTC. Amino acids: CASSATIGIQNIQYF.

The chain joins TRBV6-5 to TRBJ1-1; D unresolved. The V gene's germline CDR1 is MNHEY and CDR2 SVGAGI. Trimming stripped 2 bases from V and 7 bases from J, with 14 bases between. The CDR3 runs to 14 residues. The CDR3 loop is CASSYATGKGEAFF. As DNA, the CDR3 is TGTGCCAGCAGTTACGCGACGGGCAAGGGTGAAGCTTTCTTT.

The CDR3 reads CSAQAPGQPNLGFF. For the CDR3, the DNA is TGCAGTGCGCAGGCCCCAGGACAGCCAAACCTTGGGTTCTTC. V gene TRBV20-1 combines with J gene TRBJ2-1; weak D call: TRBD1 (6 bases). The CDR3 loop spans 14 amino acids. Trimming removed 6 bases at V and 15 bases at J, with 27 bases between. Germline CDR1 and CDR2: DFQATT and SNEGSKA (reference sequence).

The J gene is TRBJ1-1, the V gene TRBV10-3; 9 positions agree with TRBD1. The V and J ends lost 4 bases and 3 bases, in that order; junction bases with no gene match: 6. Per the germline V gene, CDR1 is ENHRY and CDR2 is SYGVKD. This CDR3 contains 15 residues. The CDR3 DNA reads TGTGCCATCAGTGGGACGGGACAGGGAGACACTGAAGCTTTCTTT. It specifies CAISGTGQGDTEAFF.

As for this clonotype: A much larger clonotype is one base distant, so this may be a read error. This chain uses TRBV28 with TRBJ1-2; D gene unclear. CDR1 is MDHEN, CDR2 SYDVKM, per germline. V was pared by 8 bases and J by 1 base, with 5 bases between. The CDR3 extends over 11 amino acids. Here the CDR3 reads CASGINYGYTF. The CDR3 DNA is TGTGCCAGCGGCATTAACTATGGCTACACCTTC.

V and J are TRBV18 and TRBJ1-5; 9 bases agree with TRBD1. CDR1 and CDR2 (germline): KGHSH, LQKENI. CDR3 length: 16 residues. Trimming cost V 6 bases and J 6 bases; bases outside gene matches: 12. CDR3 in DNA: TGTGCCAGCTCTTCCGAACCGGGACAGGGTTTTCAGCCCCAGCATTTT. Its translation is CASSSEPGQGFQPQHF.

This chain links TRBV7-2 with TRBJ2-6; D gene ambiguous. Germline CDR1 reads SGHTA; CDR2 reads FQGNSA. V gave up 1 base and J gave up 5 bases, with 3 bases separating them. The CDR3 sequence is 13 residues long. The CDR3 reads CASSLVRANVLTF. In DNA, the CDR3 is TGTGCCAGCAGCTTAGTAAGGGCCAACGTCCTGACTTTC.